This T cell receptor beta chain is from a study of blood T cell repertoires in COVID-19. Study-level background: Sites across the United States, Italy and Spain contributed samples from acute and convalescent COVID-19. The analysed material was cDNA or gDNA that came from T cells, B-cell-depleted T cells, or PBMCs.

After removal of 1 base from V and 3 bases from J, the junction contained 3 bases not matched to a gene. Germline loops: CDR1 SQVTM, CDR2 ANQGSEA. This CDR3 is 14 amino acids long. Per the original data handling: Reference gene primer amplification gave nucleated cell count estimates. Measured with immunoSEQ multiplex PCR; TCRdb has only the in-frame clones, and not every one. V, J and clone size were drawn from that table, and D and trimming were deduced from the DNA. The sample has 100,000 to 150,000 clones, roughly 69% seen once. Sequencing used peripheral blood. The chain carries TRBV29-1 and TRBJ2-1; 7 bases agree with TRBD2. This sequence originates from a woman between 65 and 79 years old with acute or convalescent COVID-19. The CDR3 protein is CSVEGREYYNEQFF. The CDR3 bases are TGCAGCGTTGAAGGGCGGGAGTACTACAATGAGCAGTTCTTC.